This T cell receptor (beta chain) appears in the sequencing data of a study of cytomegalovirus exposure and HLA in healthy donors. Overall study results and limits: The study designated fewer than 200 TCR beta chains cytomegalovirus-associated. As confirmed in vitro, three CMV-associated chains were specific for CMV antigens.

Healthy bone marrow donors formed the donor group. The study ran its PCR with 60 Vbeta and 13 Jbeta primers. Measured with immunoSEQ multiplex PCR; TCRdb has only the in-frame clones, and not every one. In the table there are some 110,000 clones, 75% to 90% of which are singletons. CDR3 length: 14 residues. Trimming removed 3 bases at V and 0 bases at J, with 8 bases between. The germline V gene encodes CDR1 LNHDA and CDR2 SQIVND (reference sequence). In the case of this clone: Its antigen is unidentified.

This TCR was sampled from a man under 40 in good health and CMV-seronegative. Specimen: PBMCs. This chain links TRBV19 with TRBJ1-1; possible D gene TRBD1, 6 bases. The CDR3 nucleotides read TGTGCCAGTAGTATGGGACACATGAACACTGAAGCTTTCTTT. Protein product: CASSMGHMNTEAFF. The full variable domain, completed using reference TRBV19 and TRBJ1-1, is DGGITQSPKYLFRKEGQNVTLSCEQNLNHDAMYWYRQDPGQGLRLIYYSQIVNDFQKGDIAEGYSVSREKKESFPLTVTSAQKNPTAFYLCASSMGHMNTEAFFGQGTRLTVV.